What follows describes a single T cell receptor (beta chain). Germline V gives CDR1 SGHNT, CDR2 YYREEE (reference sequence). The CDR3 consists of 14 residues. V lost 5 bases, J lost 8 bases, and 19 bases lay in between. The data are from a study of T cell responses to AZD1222 COVID-19 vaccine. Profiled with immunoSEQ multiplex PCR; TCRdb holds only in-frame clones, not every one. In the table there are about 180,000 clones, roughly 88% of which are singletons. Source: peripheral blood, taken on day 0 of AZD1222 vaccination. The rearrangement uses TRBV5-4 and TRBJ1-1; no clear D. This receptor was taken from an adult in good health. The DNA of the CDR3 is TGTGCCAGCAGTTCCACCGGGTCCTCCGAGGAAGCTTTCTTT. Translation: CASSSTGSSEEAFF.